Below are 32 T cell receptor beta chains sequenced from a single sample in a study of blood T cell repertoires in COVID-19. Produced via immunoSEQ multiplex PCR; TCRdb's table is partial and in-frame only. Of about 170,000 clones detected, 85% to 90% appear once; the ten largest clones hold roughly 1.9%. The material sequenced was peripheral blood. All receptors derive from a man aged 50 to 60 who had recovered from COVID-19.

The gene calls are TRBV9 and TRBJ2-2, with D perhaps TRBD1 (6 bases). V lost 3 bases, J lost 1 base, and 19 bases lay in between. CDR3 size: 18 residues. Looked up from germline, CDR1 is SGDLS and CDR2 is YYNGEE. The CDR3 spells CASSANPYGRGNTGELFF. CDR3 nucleotide sequence: TGTGCCAGCAGCGCCAACCCTTATGGCAGGGGGAACACCGGGGAGCTGTTTTTT.

The chain links TRBV7-7 to TRBJ1-4, with 8 bases that match TRBD1. The CDR3 runs 15 residues. V was pared by 5 bases and J by 3 bases, with 5 bases of the junction left unmatched. Germline V CDR1 and CDR2: SSHAT, FNYEAQ (reference sequence). The CDR3: CASSRDRGPNEKLFF. Written as DNA, the CDR3 is TGTGCCAGCAGCCGAGACAGGGGACCTAATGAAAAACTGTTTTTT.

V usage is TRBV7-9 and J usage is TRBJ2-1; D is possibly TRBD1 (6 bases). This CDR3 spans 17 amino acids. V lost 4 bases and J lost 9, with 25 bases in between. The germline CDR1 and CDR2 sequences are SEHNR and FQNEAQ (reference sequence). The CDR3, as DNA: TGTGCCAGCAGCTCCCGTGGGGGCAGTAGTCCCAATGTTGAGCAGTTCTTC. This sequence encodes CASSSRGGSSPNVEQFF.

The chain carries TRBV6-6 and TRBJ2-2, with 10 bases aligning to TRBD1. V trimming: 4 bases; J trimming: 4 bases; junction bases outside the gene matches: 3. CDR1 and CDR2 (germline): MNHNY, SVGAGI (reference sequence). The CDR3 spans 15 residues. The CDR3 DNA reads TGTGCCAGCAGTTCCGGGACAGGGGCCACCGGGGAGCTGTTTTTT. This encodes CASSSGTGATGELFF.

This chain links TRBV19 with TRBJ2-1; 9 bases line up with TRBD1. The J segment lost 10 bases and the V segment lost 5 bases, leaving 6 bases of the junction unmatched. The CDR3 contains 13 residues. Germline CDR1 reads LNHDA; CDR2 reads SQIVND (reference sequence). The CDR3 region is CASSSTGGREQFF. The CDR3 coding sequence is TGTGCCAGTAGTTCGACAGGGGGAAGGGAGCAGTTCTTC.

CDR3 nucleotide sequence: TGTGCCAGCAGCCTCTCATCGGTACCCACAGATACGCAGTATTTT. This encodes CASSLSSVPTDTQYF. The chain employs TRBV7-3 and TRBJ2-3; D ambiguous. The CDR3 runs 15 residues. V lost 5 bases, J lost 2 bases, and 14 bases lay in between. Germline V gives CDR1 SGHTA, CDR2 FQGTGA.

The gene calls are TRBV18 and TRBJ2-7; weak D call: TRBD2 (5 bases). V shed 4 bases and J shed 1 base, with 11 bases lying between them. Germline CDR1 is KGHSH and CDR2 is LQKENI. CDR3 length: 14 residues. CDR3 region: CASSRVRTSYEQYF. As DNA, the CDR3 is TGTGCCAGCTCACGGGTCAGGACTTCCTACGAGCAGTACTTC.

The chain has TRBV9 and TRBJ2-4; TRBD2 agrees at 8 bases. The CDR3 is 17 residues long. V lost 4 bases to trimming and J lost 4 bases; unmatched junction nucleotides: 13. From germline, CDR1 is SGDLS and CDR2 YYNGEE. CDR3 nucleotides: TGTGCCAGCAGCCTTCGCTCCGGTAGCGGGGATAAAAACATTCAGTACTTC. Translating it yields CASSLRSGSGDKNIQYF.

The chain has TRBV6-5 and TRBJ2-7; 8 bases match TRBD1. This CDR3 comprises 14 residues. J lost 5 bases, V lost 6 bases, and 9 bases had no gene match. The germline gives CDR1 MNHEY, CDR2 SVGAGI. The CDR3 spells CASSVTGGYNEQYF. The CDR3 DNA follows: TGTGCCAGCAGCGTAACAGGGGGTTATAACGAGCAGTACTTC.

Points on this clone: Relative to the germline gene, one junction end is altered; a read error may explain this. The CDR3 loop reads CASRGTSGGRSSNEQFF. The CDR3 DNA reads as TGTGCCAGCAGGGGGACTAGCGGGGGCAGGTCCTCCAATGAGCAGTTCTTC. This chain uses TRBV28 with TRBJ2-1; 14 bases agree with TRBD2. Looked up from germline, CDR1 is MDHEN and CDR2 is SYDVKM. This CDR3 spans 17 amino acids.

In nucleotides, the CDR3 is TGTGCCAGCTCACGCGGGACAGAGAGTTACTACGAGCAGTACTTC. It yields the protein CASSRGTESYYEQYF. V usage is TRBV18 and J usage is TRBJ2-7; D perhaps matches TRBD1 (7 bases). The CDR3 sequence is 15 residues long. The germline CDR1 and CDR2 sequences are KGHSH and LQKENI. Trimming left V 4 bases short and J 3 bases short, with 16 bases between. Filled out from reference TRBV18 and TRBJ2-7, the complete variable domain reads NAGVMQNPRHLVRRRGQEARLRCSPMKGHSHVYWYRQLPEEGLKFMVYLQKENIIDESGMPKERFSAEFPKEGPSILRIQQVVRGDSAAYFCASSRGTESYYEQYFGPGTRLTVT.

The V and J genes are TRBV19 and TRBJ2-1; 8 bases agree with TRBD1. With V trimmed by 8 bases and J by 12 bases, 9 bases remained unmatched. CDR1 and CDR2 from the germline V gene are LNHDA and SQIVND (reference sequence). This CDR3 region has 12 residues. The CDR3 is CASAQTGVGQFF. The CDR3 DNA reads as TGTGCCAGTGCTCAGACAGGGGTAGGGCAGTTCTTC.

The rearrangement joins TRBV7-6 to TRBJ2-1, with D perhaps matching TRBD2 (8 bases). The CDR3 is 16 residues long. V was clipped by 5 bases and J by 7 bases, with 21 bases between them. The germline gives CDR1 SGHVS, CDR2 FNYEAQ. The CDR3 spells CASSSGLAGGVNEQFF. CDR3 coding DNA: TGTGCCAGCAGCAGCGGACTAGCAGGGGGGGTGAATGAGCAGTTCTTC.

This chain uses TRBV27 with TRBJ1-2; no reliable D call. The CDR3 contains 14 residues. Germline CDR1 MNHEY, CDR2 SMNVEV (reference sequence). V shed 7 bases and J shed 8 bases, with 20 bases lying between them. The CDR3, as DNA: TGTGCCAGCATCCTAATGGAGGGAGAGGAGGGCTACACCTTC. It is translated as CASILMEGEEGYTF.

The rearrangement links TRBV19 to TRBJ1-5; no firm D call. The CDR3 runs 12 residues. From germline, CDR1 is LNHDA and CDR2 SQIVND (reference sequence). V lost 5 bases and J lost 6, with 8 bases in between. CDR3 DNA: TGTGCCAGTAGTTGGTCGGGTCAGCCCCAGCATTTT. Its protein is CASSWSGQPQHF. Using reference TRBV19 and TRBJ1-5 for the parts outside the CDR3, the full variable domain is DGGITQSPKYLFRKEGQNVTLSCEQNLNHDAMYWYRQDPGQGLRLIYYSQIVNDFQKGDIAEGYSVSREKKESFPLTVTSAQKNPTAFYLCASSWSGQPQHFGDGTRLSIL.

The rearrangement uses TRBV7-2 and TRBJ2-1; 10 bases fit TRBD2. The CDR3 consists of 16 residues. CDR1 SGHTA and CDR2 FQGNSA come from the germline V gene. Losses at the gene ends were 0 bases for V and 6 bases for J; bases not matched to a gene: 5. This chain's CDR3 is CASSLATSGRVNEQFF. The CDR3 DNA is TGTGCCAGCAGCTTAGCCACAAGCGGGAGGGTCAATGAGCAGTTCTTC. Filled out from reference TRBV7-2 and TRBJ2-1, the complete variable domain reads GAGVSQSPSNKVTEKGKDVELRCDPISGHTALYWYRQSLGQGLEFLIYFQGNSAPDKSGLPSDRFSAERTGGSVSTLTIQRTQQEDSAVYLCASSLATSGRVNEQFFGPGTRLTVL.

The rearrangement joins TRBV19 to TRBJ1-5, with a possible D match to TRBD1 (5 bases). Germline values: CDR1 LNHDA, CDR2 SQIVND (reference sequence). V dropped 2 bases and J dropped 1 base, with 15 bases sitting between them. This CDR3 comprises 17 residues. The CDR3 is CASSISSGHASNQPQHF. Here the CDR3 DNA reads TGTGCCAGTAGTATATCTTCTGGACACGCAAGCAATCAGCCCCAGCATTTT.

The chain recombines TRBV7-3 with TRBJ2-5, with TRBD1 matching 7 bases. Germline CDR1 is SGHTA and CDR2 is FQGTGA. The CDR3 runs 15 residues. Trimming removed 0 bases from V and 3 bases from J; junction bases left unmatched: 4. The DNA for the CDR3 is TGTGCCAGCAGCTTAACGCCGGGACAGAAAGAGACCCAGTACTTC. Translation: CASSLTPGQKETQYF.

The CDR3 loop reads CASSIQTGGWNTGELFF. Here the CDR3 DNA reads TGTGCCAGTAGTATTCAGACAGGGGGCTGGAACACCGGGGAGCTGTTTTTT. The rearrangement links TRBV19 to TRBJ2-2; 10 bases align to TRBD1. V lost 3 bases, J lost 1 base, and 5 bases stayed unmatched. The CDR3 has 17 residues. CDR1 is LNHDA and CDR2 is SQIVND in the germline V gene (reference sequence).

The V and J genes are TRBV7-2 and TRBJ1-4; tentatively, D is TRBD1 (5 bases). Trimming pared 1 base from V and 8 bases from J, leaving 14 bases between. From germline, CDR1 is SGHTA and CDR2 FQGNSA. This CDR3 is built from 15 residues. In DNA, the CDR3 is TGTGCCAGCAGCTTAGGGAGGGGCGGAGCAGAAAAACTGTTTTTT. It codes for CASSLGRGGAEKLFF.

The chain uses TRBV20-1 and TRBJ2-7; 8 bases line up with TRBD1. The CDR3 sequence is 12 residues long. From germline, CDR1 is DFQATT and CDR2 SNEGSKA (reference sequence). The J segment lost 5 bases and the V segment lost 3 bases, leaving 3 bases of the junction unmatched. The CDR3 coding sequence is TGCAGTGCTAGTCAGGGGGCCAACGAGCAGTACTTC. It is translated as CSASQGANEQYF.

V usage is TRBV6-6 and J usage is TRBJ1-5; a weak D match, TRBD1 (6 bases). CDR1 is MNHNY, CDR2 SVGAGI, per germline (reference sequence). V was cut by 2 bases and J by 1 base, with 6 bases left in between. The CDR3 spans 14 residues. The CDR3, as DNA: TGTGCCAGCAGTTACGACAGGAGCAATCAGCCCCAGCATTTT. Translation gives CASSYDRSNQPQHF.

This chain links TRBV19 with TRBJ2-1; 12 bases map to TRBD2. CDR1 LNHDA and CDR2 SQIVND come from the germline V gene (reference sequence). The junction had 10 bases not matched to a gene; V was cut back by 9 bases and J by 4 bases. This CDR3 comprises 16 residues. CDR3 region: CARPGTSGPFYNEQFF. The CDR3 DNA reads TGTGCCAGACCCGGGACTAGCGGGCCGTTTTACAATGAGCAGTTCTTC. Looking up the rest from reference TRBV19 and TRBJ2-1 gives the full variable domain: DGGITQSPKYLFRKEGQNVTLSCEQNLNHDAMYWYRQDPGQGLRLIYYSQIVNDFQKGDIAEGYSVSREKKESFPLTVTSAQKNPTAFYLCARPGTSGPFYNEQFFGPGTRLTVL.

V and J are TRBV6-6 and TRBJ2-7; the D is unclear. CDR3 length equals 11 residues. CDR1 is MNHNY, CDR2 SVGAGI, per germline (reference sequence). Between the trimmed V and J ends, which lost 0 bases and 7 bases, there was a span of 4 bases. The CDR3 sequence: CASSYSTEQYF. The CDR3 nucleotides read TGTGCCAGCAGTTACTCGACAGAGCAGTACTTC.

The rearrangement uses TRBV9 and TRBJ2-1; no reliable D call. Germline assignment: CDR1 SGDLS and CDR2 YYNGEE. This CDR3 is 15 amino acids long. V shed 3 bases and J shed 1 base, with 11 bases lying between them. The CDR3 DNA reads TGTGCCAGCAGCGCCTCAGTGATTTCCTACAATGAGCAGTTCTTC. Protein product: CASSASVISYNEQFF.

The chain employs TRBV27 and TRBJ2-5, with D maybe TRBD2 (5 bases). The V end was cut by 6 bases, the J end by 5 bases, with 16 bases between. The CDR3 extends over 14 amino acids. Germline CDR1 and CDR2: MNHEY and SMNVEV (reference sequence). The CDR3 DNA reads TGTGCCAGCAGCCGGGGTCAAGGGTGGGAGACCCAGTACTTC. As protein: CASSRGQGWETQYF.

V and J are TRBV27 and TRBJ2-5; D is perhaps TRBD1 (6 bases). Trimming left V 1 base short and J 6 bases short, with 18 bases between. The CDR3 has 16 residues. Germline values: CDR1 MNHEY, CDR2 SMNVEV (reference sequence). DNA for the CDR3: TGTGCCAGCAGTTTATGGTCTACAGGGAAGGGAAAGACCCAGTACTTC. Translated: CASSLWSTGKGKTQYF.

The rearrangement links TRBV9 to TRBJ1-1; TRBD1 might be the D (5 bases). This CDR3 has 15 amino acids. Germline V gene lookup returns CDR1 SGDLS and CDR2 YYNGEE. Trimming cost V 4 bases and J 1 base, with 14 bases left between them. CDR3 DNA: TGTGCCAGCAGCCTATCAGGGTCTCGGAACACTGAAGCTTTCTTT. Its translation is CASSLSGSRNTEAFF.

The V gene is TRBV3-1 (or the pseudogene TRBV3-2), the J gene TRBJ2-7, with 16 bases that match TRBD2. The CDR3 sequence is 20 residues long. Losses at the gene ends were 4 bases for V and 2 bases for J; bases not matched to a gene: 14. Germline loops: CDR1 LGHDT, CDR2 YNNKEL (reference sequence). CDR3 residues: CASSPHKWGLAGGCPYEQYF. The CDR3, as DNA: TGTGCCAGCAGCCCACACAAGTGGGGACTAGCGGGAGGGTGCCCCTACGAGCAGTACTTC.

The table lists this clone with a few counts. The chain recombines TRBV6-2 or TRBV6-3 with TRBJ2-2, with TRBD1 matching 7 bases. The CDR3 is 15 residues long. CDR1 MNHEY and CDR2 SVGEGT come from the germline V gene. Trimming cost V 5 bases and J 3 bases; bases outside gene matches: 6. The CDR3 bases are TGTGCCAGCAGTCGTACAGGGGTTGACACCGGGGAGCTGTTTTTT. This codes for CASSRTGVDTGELFF.

This clone is a singleton in its sample. The chain is built from TRBV2 and TRBJ2-3; D possibly corresponds to TRBD1 (7 bases). There are 12 residues in the CDR3. CDR1 and CDR2 (germline): SNHLY, FYNNEI. V lost 8 bases and J 5 bases, leaving 11 bases between the germline ends. In DNA form, the CDR3 reads TGTGCCAGCGCGGGACAGAGAGATACGCAGTATTTT. The encoded protein is CASAGQRDTQYF.

The chain combines TRBV9 with TRBJ2-5, with 8 nucleotides matching TRBD1. Germline trimming cut 3 bases from V and 0 bases from J; bases unmatched to any gene: 7. Germline values: CDR1 SGDLS, CDR2 YYNGEE. The length of the CDR3 is 16 residues. CDR3 bases: TGTGCCAGCAGCGCAGGGGGCGCGAGGTACCAAGAGACCCAGTACTTC. Translated: CASSAGGARYQETQYF. The whole variable domain, filled in from reference TRBV9 and TRBJ2-5, reads DSGVTQTPKHLITATGQRVTLRCSPRSGDLSVYWYQQSLDQGLQFLIQYYNGEERAKGNILERFSAQQFPDLHSELNLSSLELGDSALYFCASSAGGARYQETQYFGPGTRLLVL.